A single T cell receptor (beta chain) is shown here with its context. Germline V lookup: CDR1 SSHAT, CDR2 FNYEAQ (reference sequence). CDR3 length equals 18 residues. V dropped 4 bases and J dropped 3 bases, with 25 bases sitting between them. The data stem from a study of T cell changes during pregnancy in multiple sclerosis. Data came from immunoSEQ multiplex PCR; TCRdb stores just in-frame clones and leaves some out. The table shows about 84,000 clones, with approximately 95% occurring only once. Here the sequenced sample was peripheral blood, taken in the second trimester of pregnancy. The V call is TRBV7-7, the J call TRBJ2-7; possibly TRBD1 for D (6 bases). This TCR derives from a female donor in good health, enrolled as a control in a pregnancy study. CDR3 DNA sequence: TGTGCCAGCAGCTCAAAAGGTTCGGGACAACGAATCTACTACGAGCAGTACTTC. Translated: CASSSKGSGQRIYYEQYF. Combining the CDR3 with reference TRBV7-7 and TRBJ2-7 gives the whole variable domain GAGVSQSPRYKVTKRGQDVTLRCDPISSHATLYWYQQALGQGPEFLTYFNYEAQPDKSGLPSDRFSAERPEGSISTLTIQRTEQRDSAMYRCASSSKGSGQRIYYEQYFGPGTRLTVT.